Listed below are T cell receptor beta chains from one sample, sequenced in a study of blood T cells in healthy people across ages. TCRdb itself ran the 5' RACE reads through MiXCR, one entry per CDR3 protein. This table has approximately 880,000 distinct CDR3 sequences, around 46% appearing once. Sequencing was carried out using blood. These TCRs come from a man aged 25 to 40 in good health. Each CDR3 is given with its conserved first and last residue. D genes are given only for firm matches. Clone size appears in some rows only: once, few, many, or a class for an expanded clone.

v_call	clone_size	d_call	j_call	cdr3_nt	cdr3_aa
TRBV12-3/TRBV12-4	.	.	TRBJ2-5	TGTGCCAGCAGTTTTGGGCAGGAAGAGACCCAGTACTTC	CASSFGQEETQYF
TRBV6-5	.	TRBD2	TRBJ2-3	TGTGCCAGCAGCAGGGGACTAGCGGGGGGTGAAGATACGCAGTATTTT	CASSRGLAGGEDTQYF
TRBV6-5	.	.	TRBJ2-1	TGTGCCAGCAGTTCCTCCCGAGGGCAGGGAGGTTCCTACAATGAGCAGTTCTTC	CASSSSRGQGGSYNEQFF
TRBV27	.	.	TRBJ2-7	TGTGCCAGCAGTTCGACAGTTACCGAGCAGTACTTC	CASSSTVTEQYF
TRBV29-1	many	.	TRBJ1-2	TGCAGCGTTGCGATCGGAAATGGCTACACCTTC	CSVAIGNGYTF
TRBV7-8	.	TRBD2	TRBJ2-3	TGTGCCAGCAGCTTATCAAGCGGGGGTCGCACAGATACGCAGTATTTT	CASSLSSGGRTDTQYF
TRBV7-9	.	.	TRBJ1-1	TGTGCCAGCAGCTTAGGGAGGGGCAAAGTGAACACTGAAGCTTTCTTT	CASSLGRGKVNTEAFF
TRBV27	few	TRBD1	TRBJ2-1	TGTGCCAGCAGACCAAGATCAGACAGGGGGGTGCTCGGTGAGCAGTTCTTC	CASRPRSDRGVLGEQFF
TRBV6-6	.	.	TRBJ2-3	TGTGCCAGCACGTGGCTGGGGGGTCTAGGAGATACGCAGTATTTT	CASTWLGGLGDTQYF
TRBV9	.	.	TRBJ2-3	TGTGCCAGCAGCCCGAACGCGATTATCACAGATACGCAGTATTTT	CASSPNAIITDTQYF
TRBV12-3/TRBV12-4	.	.	TRBJ1-4	TGTGCCAGCAGTTTAGGGGCAGGGGAGTATGAAAAACTGTTTTTT	CASSLGAGEYEKLFF
TRBV5-1	.	.	TRBJ2-5	TGCGCCAGCAGCCCGGGATCAGGAGGGGAGACCCAGTACTTC	CASSPGSGGETQYF
TRBV4-2	many	.	TRBJ2-1	TGTGCCAGCAGCCAAGATAACGGCGATGAGCAGTTCTTC	CASSQDNGDEQFF
TRBV20-1	.	TRBD1	TRBJ2-7	TGCAGTGCTAGACGGACAGGAGAATACGAGCAGTACTTC	CSARRTGEYEQYF
TRBV4-1	.	.	TRBJ1-1	TGCGCCAGCAGCCAAGAGGTCAGCTTCGGACCTTTCTTT	CASSQEVSFGPFF
TRBV7-2	few	TRBD1	TRBJ1-6	TGTGCCAGCAGCTTTCGGGGGACAGGCTATAATTCACCCCTCCACTTT	CASSFRGTGYNSPLHF
TRBV6-2/TRBV6-3	few	.	TRBJ2-3	TGTGCCAGCAGTCCCGGCAGCCGTAGTGGCACAGATACGCAGTATTTT	CASSPGSRSGTDTQYF
TRBV20-1	.	.	TRBJ2-4	TGCAGTGCCCCAAGGACTCCGGCCAAAAACATTCAGTACTTC	CSAPRTPAKNIQYF
TRBV4-1	few	.	TRBJ1-4	TGCGCCAGCAGCCGGGACTCCCCTAAAGAAAAACTGTTTTTT	CASSRDSPKEKLFF
TRBV4-3	.	TRBD2	TRBJ2-5	TGCGCCAGCAGCCCCGGGAGGTTTCAAGAGACCCAGTACTTC	CASSPGRFQETQYF
TRBV6-2/TRBV6-3	.	TRBD2	TRBJ2-3	TGTGCCAGCAGCCAAACCCGAGGAGCGGGGCTGAATACGCAGTATTTT	CASSQTRGAGLNTQYF
TRBV7-2	.	.	TRBJ2-1	TGTGCCAGCAGCCCAACAACCTACAATGAGCAGTTCTTC	CASSPTTYNEQFF
TRBV29-1	few	.	TRBJ2-7	TGCAGCGTTGTACGCCTGCTGTCCTACGAGCAGTACTTC	CSVVRLLSYEQYF
TRBV4-2	.	TRBD1	TRBJ1-2	TGTGCCAGCAGCCAAGACCTAACGCGGCCAGGGGGGGGCTACACCTTC	CASSQDLTRPGGGYTF
TRBV3-1	few	.	TRBJ1-1	TGTGCCAGCAGCCAGGGTAGTCGGACTGAAGCTTTCTTT	CASSQGSRTEAFF
TRBV12-3/TRBV12-4	.	TRBD1	TRBJ1-4	TGTGCCAGCAGTCAAGGACAGGCCCGAACTAATGAAAAACTGTTTTTT	CASSQGQARTNEKLFF
TRBV12-3/TRBV12-4	many	.	TRBJ2-1	TGTGCCAGCAGCCGTAATGAGCAGTTCTTC	CASSRNEQFF
TRBV15	few	.	TRBJ2-1	TGTGCCACCAGCAGAGAGGGGTCTACCTACAATGAGCAGTTCTTC	CATSREGSTYNEQFF
TRBV7-2	.	.	TRBJ2-1	TGTGCCAGCAGCTTTGCTCAATACAATGAGCAGTTCTTC	CASSFAQYNEQFF
TRBV9	few	TRBD1	TRBJ2-1	TGTGCCAGCTCCACCCGGACAGGGGACAATGAGCAGTTCTTC	CASSTRTGDNEQFF
TRBV12-3/TRBV12-4	few	.	TRBJ2-3	TGTGCCAGCAGTTCTGGTCGGGCAGGCACGCAGTATTTT	CASSSGRAGTQYF
TRBV27	.	TRBD2	TRBJ2-1	TGTGCCAGCGGGCGGGGGGGCCGGAATGAGCAGTTCTTC	CASGRGGRNEQFF
TRBV11-3	many	.	TRBJ2-1	TGTGCCAGCAGCTTGGGCCCAAATGAGCAGTTCTTC	CASSLGPNEQFF
TRBV2	few	TRBD2	TRBJ2-1	TGTGCCAGCAGTCCTAGCGGCGACTTAACGGGCTACAATGAGCAGTTCTTC	CASSPSGDLTGYNEQFF
TRBV29-1	.	TRBD1	TRBJ2-6	TGCAGCGTGCCGACAGGGCTGTCTGGGGCCAACGTCCTGACTTTC	CSVPTGLSGANVLTF
TRBV9	.	TRBD1	TRBJ2-2	TGTGCCAGCAGCCCTTCTGAGGGCAGGGGGCGAACCGGGGAGCTGTTTTTT	CASSPSEGRGRTGELFF
TRBV20-1	few	.	TRBJ1-5	TGCAGTGCCGGGGGACGGAAAAGCAATCAGCCCCAGCATTTT	CSAGGRKSNQPQHF
TRBV28	.	.	TRBJ2-4	TGTGCCAGTGGCCTCGGAGCCAAAAACATTCAGTACTTC	CASGLGAKNIQYF
TRBV5-1	few	.	TRBJ1-1	TGCGCCAGCAGCTTGACCGGGGGGCTGGACACTGAAGCTTTCTTT	CASSLTGGLDTEAFF
TRBV4-1	.	TRBD1	TRBJ1-1	TGCGCCAGCAGCCAAAGAGGGGGCGGAGTTGAAGCTTTCTTT	CASSQRGGGVEAFF
TRBV12-3/TRBV12-4	few	.	TRBJ2-5	TGTGCCAGCAGCTCTACCTCAGAGACCCAGTACTTC	CASSSTSETQYF
TRBV7-9	.	TRBD1	TRBJ2-7	TGTGCCAGCAGCCACGACAGGGCCGACGAGCAGTACTTC	CASSHDRADEQYF
TRBV20-1	few	TRBD2	TRBJ2-3	TGCAGTGCTAGAGATATCGGACTAGCGGGGGGGCAAACAGATACGCAGTATTTT	CSARDIGLAGGQTDTQYF
TRBV25-1	.	.	TRBJ1-2	TGTGCCAGCAGTGCCAGGACGAACACCTTC	CASSARTNTF
TRBV27	.	.	TRBJ2-3	TGTGCCAGCAGTCCCTGGGGGAGCCCAGATACGCAGTATTTT	CASSPWGSPDTQYF
TRBV20-1	few	.	TRBJ2-1	TGCAGTGCTAGAGATCTTAACGGGTTCTCCTACAATGAGCAGTTCTTC	CSARDLNGFSYNEQFF
TRBV28	.	.	TRBJ2-7	TGTGCCAGCAGTCGGCCTCTCTACGAGCAGTACTTC	CASSRPLYEQYF
TRBV27	.	.	TRBJ2-7	TGTGCCAGCGCTTCATCTGGGGAGGAGCAGTACTTC	CASASSGEEQYF
TRBV18	few	TRBD1	TRBJ2-7	TGTGCCAGCTCACCAAACAGGGGGGACGACGAGCAGTACTTC	CASSPNRGDDEQYF
TRBV5-1	.	TRBD1	TRBJ1-2	TGCGCCAGCAGCTTACCTTCAGGGGGCCAGAATGGCTACACCTTC	CASSLPSGGQNGYTF
TRBV2	many	TRBD1	TRBJ2-7	TGTGCCAGCAGACTCGACAGGGGACGGGAGCAGTACTTC	CASRLDRGREQYF
TRBV24-1	.	TRBD1	TRBJ2-1	TGTGCCACCGGTGAAACAGGGGTGCAGGGTGAGCAGTTCTTC	CATGETGVQGEQFF